Below are 2 T cell receptor beta chains sequenced from a single sample in a study of glioma-infiltrating T cells. TCR alpha and beta CDR3 regions were amplified from RNA using iRepertoire nested multiplex PCR. One entry per CDR3 protein results from TCRdb running MiXCR on the multiplex PCR reads. Of more than 300,000 distinct CDR3 sequences in the sample, approximately 42% are singletons; the top ten hold around 13%. Sequencing input: glioma tissue, nonneoplastic brain tissue, or PBMCs (not recorded which). The receptors derive from a human donor with low-grade glioma or glioblastoma, undergoing nonglioma brain surgery, or in good health (not recorded which).

As regards this clonotype: The junction does not match germline at one end; this may be a read error. The V and J genes are TRBV4-2 and TRBJ1-1; TRBD1 matches at 10 bases. The CDR3 totals 16 residues. The V gene's germline CDR1 is LGHNA and CDR2 YNFKEQ. The CDR3 spells CASSRTGTGVNTGAFF. Here the CDR3 DNA reads TGTGCCAGCAGCCGAACCGGGACAGGGGTTAACACTGGAGCTTTCTTT.

This clonotype was counted only a few times. This chain connects TRBV20-1 to TRBJ2-4; D is perhaps TRBD1 or TRBD2 (5 bases each). V was shortened by 0 bases and J by 8 bases, with 20 bases between the two germline ends. CDR1 is DFQATT and CDR2 is SNEGSKA in the germline V gene (reference sequence). The CDR3 covers 16 residues. The CDR3 here is CSARDWGGQPSDIQYF. The CDR3 DNA sequence: TGCAGTGCTAGAGATTGGGGCGGGCAGCCGTCGGACATTCAGTACTTC.